The text below deals with one T cell receptor (beta chain). Its antigen remains unknown. The data belong to a study of cytomegalovirus exposure and HLA in healthy donors. Study-level findings and limits: Later, TCR association rates were found to vary by HLA locus, highest for DRB1 and lowest for HLA-C.

CDR3 length equals 21 residues. PCR used 60 Vbeta primers and 13 Jbeta primers. The table came from immunoSEQ multiplex PCR; TCRdb's copy has only in-frame clones and leaves some out. The table lists fewer than 200,000 clones, 82% of them singletons. This clonotype was sampled from a male donor in good health and CMV-seronegative. V is TRBV21-1 and J is TRBJ1-5; TRBD1 is the table's D call, not checked against the DNA. TRBV21-1 is tagged as a pseudogene. Sequenced: PBMCs. CDR3 region: CASSKIKLGDRGSLRDQPQHF. In DNA form, the CDR3 reads TGTGCCAGCAGCAAAATAAAGCTTGGAGACAGGGGGTCTCTTAGGGATCAGCCCCAGCATTTT.